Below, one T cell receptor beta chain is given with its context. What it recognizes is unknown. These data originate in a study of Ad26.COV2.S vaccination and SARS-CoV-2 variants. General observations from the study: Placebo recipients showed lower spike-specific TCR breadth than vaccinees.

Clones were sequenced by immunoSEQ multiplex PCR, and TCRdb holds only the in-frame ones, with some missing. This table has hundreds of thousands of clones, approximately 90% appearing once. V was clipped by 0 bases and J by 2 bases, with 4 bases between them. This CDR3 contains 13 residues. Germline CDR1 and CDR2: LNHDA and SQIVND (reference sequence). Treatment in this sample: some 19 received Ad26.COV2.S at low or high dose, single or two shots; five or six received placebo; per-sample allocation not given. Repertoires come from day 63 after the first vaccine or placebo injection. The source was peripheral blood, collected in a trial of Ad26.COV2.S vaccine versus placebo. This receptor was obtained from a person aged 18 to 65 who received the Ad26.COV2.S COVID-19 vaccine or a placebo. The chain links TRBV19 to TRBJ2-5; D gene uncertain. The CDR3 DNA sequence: TGTGCCAGTAGTATAGACAGACAAGAGACCCAGTACTTC. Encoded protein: CASSIDRQETQYF.